The source of this T cell receptor (beta chain) is a study of early T cells in non-severe SARS-CoV-2 infection (dated by TCRdb to the early 2020s). Some background on the complete study: Because TCR sequencing was done on bulk RNA from unsorted whole blood, the alpha and beta chains could not be paired.

Overall study results and their limits: Matching against VDJdb was skewed toward anti-spike CD8 responses, likely underestimated virus-specific expansions, and missed private and CD4 specificities.

This clonotype showed up many times. Its antigen remains unidentified. No much larger clonotype is one base removed from it; base qualities were not supplied. Trimmed from V: 5 bases; trimmed from J: 0 bases; junction bases lacking a gene match: 7. Measured from the cysteine to the phenylalanine, the CDR3 is 17 residues long. The CDR3 DNA has 51 bases and is translated from base 1. CDR1 LNHDA and CDR2 SQIVND are derived from the germline V gene (reference sequence). Set within a cohort of healthcare workers in London, UK, this nested case-control study involved weekly PCR testing of nasopharyngeal swabs along with blood sampling. Between 23 and 31 March 2020, the week of the UK lockdown, healthcare workers were enrolled and then followed up weekly for as long as 16 weeks. Library preparation was by 5' RACE. Sequencing was performed on a NextSeq 500. In the TCR library protocol, unique molecular identifiers were attached to individual cDNA molecules to correct for PCR bias and sequencing error. TCR alpha and beta chains were both sequenced, and the abundances of alpha and beta sequences in each sample were closely correlated with each other. On the authors' methods: Decombinator V4 was used to annotate the V gene, J gene and CDR3 of the TCR sequences. TCRs were defined as expanded if a significant change between any two time points was detected under a Poisson model with p below 0.0001. TCR abundances were normalised to the total number of TCRs sequenced in each sample and reported as counts per million. TRAV1-2 paired with TRAJ12, TRAJ20 or TRAJ33 defined MAIT TCRs, while TRAV10 paired with TRAJ18 defined iNKT TCRs. VDJdb, accessed on 1 November 2021, was searched for TCRs annotated for CMV, EBV and SARS-CoV-2, and TCRs annotated for more than one antigen were excluded. The public reads were reanalyzed by TCRdb: fastp trimming at Q25, MiXCR alignment, in-frame beta chains only. Each entry merges the rows of one CDR3 protein and shows their most common DNA and genes. The authors' filters were not applied to this entry. This sample holds roughly 97,000 distinct CDR3 sequences; 9.5% to 11% were observed only once. The ten largest clones capture approximately 4.7% of the sample.

Source: whole blood, taken at baseline. The rearrangement joined TRBV19 to TRBJ2-6, and 7 junction bases match TRBD1. The TCR comes from an adult who was a healthcare worker with PCR-confirmed SARS-CoV-2 infection or an uninfected control (not recorded which). Here is the DNA: TGTGCCAGTAGTCACAGGGGCCGCGGCTCTGGGGCCAACGTCCTGACTTTC. Its translation reads: CASSHRGRGSGANVLTF.